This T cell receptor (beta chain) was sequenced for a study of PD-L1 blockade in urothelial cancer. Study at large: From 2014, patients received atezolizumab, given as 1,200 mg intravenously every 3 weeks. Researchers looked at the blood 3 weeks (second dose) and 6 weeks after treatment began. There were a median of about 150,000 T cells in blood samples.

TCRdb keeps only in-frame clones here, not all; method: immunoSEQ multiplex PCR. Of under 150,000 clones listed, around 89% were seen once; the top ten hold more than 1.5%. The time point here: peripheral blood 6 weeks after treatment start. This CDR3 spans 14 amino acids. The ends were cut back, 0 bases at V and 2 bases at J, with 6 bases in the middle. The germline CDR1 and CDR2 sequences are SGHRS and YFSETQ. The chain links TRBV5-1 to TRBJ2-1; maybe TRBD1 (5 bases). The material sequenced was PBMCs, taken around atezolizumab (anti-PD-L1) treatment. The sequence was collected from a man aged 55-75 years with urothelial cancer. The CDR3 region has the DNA TGCGCCAGCAGCTTGGGGGGCCCCTACAATGAGCAGTTCTTC. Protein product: CASSLGGPYNEQFF.